These 4 T cell receptor beta chains were sequenced from one sample in a study of shared clonotypes between healthy human individuals. Some clones are missing from TCRdb's copy, which holds only in-frame ones; the method was immunoSEQ multiplex PCR. The table includes over 800,000 clones, approximately 92% detected once. Cells designated naive CD8 were CD45RO-negative and were positively selected for CCR7, with terminally differentiated effector memory CD45RA+ cells excluded. The sample taken for sequencing was naive CD8+ T cells sorted from blood. These receptors came from a man between 25 and 39 years old in good health.

The chain couples TRBV15 to TRBJ2-2; a weak D match, TRBD2 (7 bases). This CDR3 is built from 18 residues. Trimming pared 4 bases from V and 0 bases from J, leaving 18 bases between. The germline gives CDR1 LNHNV, CDR2 YYDKDF (reference sequence). The CDR3 bases are TGTGCCACCAGCACCAGCCCAGGGAGGGGGACGAACACCGGGGAGCTGTTTTTT. It is translated as CATSTSPGRGTNTGELFF.

This chain uses TRBV18 with TRBJ1-5, with 7 bases aligning to TRBD1. Germline CDR1 KGHSH, CDR2 LQKENI. With V trimmed by 5 bases and J by 1 base, 8 bases remained unmatched. The CDR3 is 16 residues long. CDR3 sequence: CASSNRGLESNQPQHF. CDR3 DNA sequence: TGTGCCAGCTCAAACAGGGGTTTGGAGAGCAATCAGCCCCAGCATTTT.

V and J are TRBV29-1 and TRBJ2-7; TRBD1 agrees at 9 bases. This CDR3 is built from 17 residues. The germline V gene has CDR1 SQVTM and CDR2 ANQGSEA. V trimming: 4 bases; J trimming: 5 bases; junction bases outside the gene matches: 18. The CDR3 nucleotides read TGCAGCGTTGTCGGGACAGGGAGGGGAGGAAATATCGACGAGCAGTACTTC. As protein: CSVVGTGRGGNIDEQYF.

CDR3 sequence reads: CASGLAGAQYF. The CDR3 region has the DNA TGTGCCAGCGGACTAGCTGGGGCTCAGTACTTC. The chain joins TRBV6-5 to TRBJ2-4, with TRBD2 identical over 8 bases. The junction had 6 bases not matched to a gene; V was cut back by 8 bases and J by 12 bases. This CDR3 is 11 amino acids long. Germline V CDR1 and CDR2: MNHEY, SVGAGI.